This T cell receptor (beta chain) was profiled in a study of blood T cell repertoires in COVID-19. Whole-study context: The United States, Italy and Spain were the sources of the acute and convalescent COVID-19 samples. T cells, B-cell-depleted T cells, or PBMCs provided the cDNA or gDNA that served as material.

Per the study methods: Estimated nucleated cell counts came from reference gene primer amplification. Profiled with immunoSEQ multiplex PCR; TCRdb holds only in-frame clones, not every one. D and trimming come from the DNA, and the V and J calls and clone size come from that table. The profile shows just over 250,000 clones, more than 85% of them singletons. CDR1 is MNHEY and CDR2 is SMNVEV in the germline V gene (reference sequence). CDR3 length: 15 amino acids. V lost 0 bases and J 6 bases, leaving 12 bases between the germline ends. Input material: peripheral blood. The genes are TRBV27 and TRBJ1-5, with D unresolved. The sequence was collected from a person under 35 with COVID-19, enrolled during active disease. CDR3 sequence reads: CASSLSHGPSQPQHF. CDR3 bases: TGTGCCAGCAGTTTATCACATGGTCCCAGTCAGCCCCAGCATTTT.